This TCR beta chain was identified during a study of siplizumab effects on memory and regulatory T cells. General study results and limits: Just a small share of alloreactive clones was traced back to unstimulated subsets. Siplizumab significantly lowered the alloreactive sequences that could be traced to unstimulated CD4+ memory cells.

With regard to this clone: Its antigen is undetermined.

Each sample had 80,000 to 100,000 TCR templates assayed. Using immunoSEQ multiplex PCR, the repertoire was profiled, and TCRdb retains in-frame clones only, with some absent. The table includes over 50,000 clones, around four fifths detected once. V gave up 2 bases and J gave up 2 bases; unmatched junction bases: 6. Per germline, CDR1 MGHRA and CDR2 YSYEKL. The CDR3 spans 16 residues. This sequence was found in a human donor in good health. Material: memory CD4+ T cells sorted from blood. V usage is TRBV4-1 and J usage is TRBJ2-3, with TRBD2 matching 8 bases. Here the CDR3 DNA reads TGCGCCAGCAGCCAATGGCGGGGGGTTCTCACAGATACGCAGTATTTT. Residues: CASSQWRGVLTDTQYF.